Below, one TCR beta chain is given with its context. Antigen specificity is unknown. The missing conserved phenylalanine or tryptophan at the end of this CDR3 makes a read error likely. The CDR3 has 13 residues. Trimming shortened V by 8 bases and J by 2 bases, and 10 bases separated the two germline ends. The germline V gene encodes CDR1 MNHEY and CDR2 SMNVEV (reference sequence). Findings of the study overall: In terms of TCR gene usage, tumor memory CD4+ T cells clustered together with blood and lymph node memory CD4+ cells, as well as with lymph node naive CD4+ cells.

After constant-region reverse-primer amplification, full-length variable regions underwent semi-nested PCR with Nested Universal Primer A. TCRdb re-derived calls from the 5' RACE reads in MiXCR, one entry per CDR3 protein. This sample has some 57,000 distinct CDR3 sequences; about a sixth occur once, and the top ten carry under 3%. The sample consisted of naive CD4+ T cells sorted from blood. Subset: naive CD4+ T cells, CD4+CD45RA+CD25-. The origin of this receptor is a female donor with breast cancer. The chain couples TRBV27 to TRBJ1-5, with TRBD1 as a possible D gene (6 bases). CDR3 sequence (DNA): TGTGCCAGCTCTAGGGGGGGCAATCAGCCCCAGCATTCT. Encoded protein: CASSRGGNQPQHS.